This T cell receptor beta chain was captured in a study of shared clonotypes between healthy human individuals. Overall study context: Participating donors consisted of a couple of women and a few men aged 18 to 49.

Study-level findings and limits: Blood was the sole source, and tissue repertoires probably differ. Enrolling few donors narrowed the genetic and exposure-history diversity that was represented.

Data came from immunoSEQ multiplex PCR; TCRdb stores just in-frame clones and leaves some out. The sample consists of 2,500,000 or so clones, around nine tenths of them appearing once. Turning to this clone: Its specificity is unknown.

The clonotype was recovered from a man between 18 and 35 years old in good health. Sequenced input: naive CD4+ T cells sorted from blood. Stated subset: CD45RA+ positively selected.

CDR3 DNA: TGTGCCAGCAGTGATGGACTAGCGGGAGGTCATGAGCAGTTCTTC. Translated, it gives CASSDGLAGGHEQFF. V usage is TRBV2 and J usage is TRBJ2-1, with 14 bases fitting TRBD2. V lost 3 bases, J lost 8 bases, and 3 bases stayed unmatched. CDR3 length: 15 amino acids. Germline V CDR1 and CDR2: SNHLY, FYNNEI.